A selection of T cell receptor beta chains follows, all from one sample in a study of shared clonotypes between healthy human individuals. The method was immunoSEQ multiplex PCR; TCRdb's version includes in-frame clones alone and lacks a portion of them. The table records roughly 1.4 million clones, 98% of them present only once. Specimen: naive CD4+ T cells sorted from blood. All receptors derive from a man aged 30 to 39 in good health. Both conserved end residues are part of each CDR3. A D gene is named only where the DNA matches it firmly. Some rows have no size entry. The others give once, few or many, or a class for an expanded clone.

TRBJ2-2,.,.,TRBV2,TGTGCCAGCAGTATACTCCGACGGGAGCTGTTTTTT,CASSILRRELFF
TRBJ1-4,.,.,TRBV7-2,TGTGCCAGCAGCTTAGAAGGGGCAACTAATGAAAAACTGTTTTTT,CASSLEGATNEKLFF
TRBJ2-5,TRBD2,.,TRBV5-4,TGTGCCAGCAGCTTGGTGGGACTAGCGGGAGAGACCCAGTACTTC,CASSLVGLAGETQYF
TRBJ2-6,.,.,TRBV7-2,TGTGCCAGCAGCTTAGTGGGGTCGGGGGCCAACGTCCTGACTTTC,CASSLVGSGANVLTF
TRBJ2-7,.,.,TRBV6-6,TGTGCCAGCAGTTACTCCAAGGTGTCCCAGTACGAGCAGTACTTC,CASSYSKVSQYEQYF
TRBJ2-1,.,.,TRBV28,TGTGCCAGCAGCCTACTAGGGGCTGAGCAGTTCTTC,CASSLLGAEQFF
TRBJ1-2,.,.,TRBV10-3,TGTGCCATCAGTGAGTATCCGGGCTATGGCTACACCTTC,CAISEYPGYGYTF
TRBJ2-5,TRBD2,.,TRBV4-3,TGCGCCAGCAGCCGGGGACTAGCGGGAGTGGAAGAGACCCAGTACTTC,CASSRGLAGVEETQYF
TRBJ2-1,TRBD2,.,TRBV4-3,TGCGCCAGCAGCCAAGACCCGCTGGCGAGCGGGAGCAATGAGCAGTTCTTC,CASSQDPLASGSNEQFF
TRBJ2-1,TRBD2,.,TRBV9,TGTGCCAGCAGCGTAGCGGCTAGCGGGATCAATGAGCAGTTCTTC,CASSVAASGINEQFF
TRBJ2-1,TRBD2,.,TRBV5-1,TGCGCCAGCAGCCCAAGAGGACTAGCGGGAGGAGTCGATGAGCAGTTCTTC,CASSPRGLAGGVDEQFF
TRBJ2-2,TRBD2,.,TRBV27,TGTGCCAGCAGTTGGGGACTAGCGGGAGGGGGAACCGGGGAGCTGTTTTTT,CASSWGLAGGGTGELFF
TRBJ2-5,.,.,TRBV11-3,TGTGCCAGCAGCCTCGACTCCCAAGGGACCCAGTACTTC,CASSLDSQGTQYF
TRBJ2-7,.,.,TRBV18,TGTGCCAGCTCACCACCGGGGCGCGTCGACGAGCAGTACTTC,CASSPPGRVDEQYF
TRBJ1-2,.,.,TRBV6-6,TGTGCCAGCAGTCCAAAAAGTTATGGCTACACCTTC,CASSPKSYGYTF
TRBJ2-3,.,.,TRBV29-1,TGCAGCGTTGAATTTGGTTCTAGATACCGATCAGGCACAGATACGCAGTATTTT,CSVEFGSRYRSGTDTQYF
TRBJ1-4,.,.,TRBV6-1,TGTGCCAGCAGTGGCGGGCCACAAAGGGAAAAACTGTTTTTT,CASSGGPQREKLFF
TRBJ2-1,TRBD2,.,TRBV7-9,TGTGCCAGCAGCCTACTAGCGGGAGTAGGCAATGAGCAGTTCTTC,CASSLLAGVGNEQFF
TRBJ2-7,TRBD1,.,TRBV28,TGTGCCAGCACCAATCCGGCAGGGGGCGAGCAGTACTTC,CASTNPAGGEQYF
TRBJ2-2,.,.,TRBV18,TGTGCCAGCTCACCACCTGCGGGACCTTCGTTCCCCGGGGAGCTGTTTTTT,CASSPPAGPSFPGELFF
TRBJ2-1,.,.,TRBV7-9,TGTGCCAGCAGCTTACGTCTGGACAATGAGCAGTTCTTC,CASSLRLDNEQFF
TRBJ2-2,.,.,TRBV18,TGTGCCAGCACCGAGGGAAGGGGCTGGACCGGGGAGCTGTTTTTT,CASTEGRGWTGELFF
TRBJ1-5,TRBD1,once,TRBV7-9,TGTGCCAGCGCCTCAGGGGGCGGGCAGCCCCAGCATTTT,CASASGGGQPQHF
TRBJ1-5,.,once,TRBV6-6,TGTGCCAGCAGCCTACAGGGTGGACAGCCCCAGCATTTT,CASSLQGGQPQHF
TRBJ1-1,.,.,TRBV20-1,TGCAGTGCAATTGTAACTGAAGCTTTCTTT,CSAIVTEAFF
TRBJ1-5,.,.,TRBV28,TGTGCCAGCAGACTGCAGGGGAATCAGCCCCAGCATTTT,CASRLQGNQPQHF
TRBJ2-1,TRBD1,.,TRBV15,TGTGCCACCTGGACAGGGTACGGCAATGAGCAGTTCTTC,CATWTGYGNEQFF
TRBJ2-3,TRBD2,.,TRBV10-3,TGTGCCACGAGGGATCCGACTAGCGGGTTACCAGATACGCAGTATTTT,CATRDPTSGLPDTQYF
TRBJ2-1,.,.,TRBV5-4,TGTGCCAGCAGCTTGGTTCCTAGTTACAATGAGCAGTTCTTC,CASSLVPSYNEQFF
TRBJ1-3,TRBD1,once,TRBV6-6,TGTGCCAGCAGCTCCCCGGGACAGGGGTCCCGAAACACCATATATTTT,CASSSPGQGSRNTIYF
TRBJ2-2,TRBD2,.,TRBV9,TGTGCCAGCAGCGCCAGACTAGCGGGGGTCACCGGGGAGCTGTTTTTT,CASSARLAGVTGELFF
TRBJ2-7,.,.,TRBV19,TGTGCCAGTAGTATCGGGGCGGGTCCCTCCTACGAGCAGTACTTC,CASSIGAGPSYEQYF
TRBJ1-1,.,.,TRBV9,TGTGCCAGCAGCGTAGTCGGGGTAATGACTGAAGCTTTCTTT,CASSVVGVMTEAFF
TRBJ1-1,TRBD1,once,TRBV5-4,TGTGCCAGCAGCTTGGGCGACAGGGCGAACACTGAAGCTTTCTTT,CASSLGDRANTEAFF
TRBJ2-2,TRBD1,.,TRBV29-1,TGCAGCGTTCGGGGCCCCGGGACAGGGTCGCTCACCGGGGAGCTGTTTTTT,CSVRGPGTGSLTGELFF
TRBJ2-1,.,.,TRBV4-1,TGCGCCAGCAGCCAGCGCAGTGGTCTCCGGGAGCAGTTCTTC,CASSQRSGLREQFF
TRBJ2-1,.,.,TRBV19,TGTGCCAGTAGTACCCTAGCGACGGGGGTCAATGAGCAGTTCTTC,CASSTLATGVNEQFF
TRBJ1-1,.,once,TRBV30,TGTGCCTCCCAGGGCCAGGGGATTGGGGCTTTCTTT,CASQGQGIGAFF
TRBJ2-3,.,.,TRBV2,TGTGCCAGCAGTGAAGCAGGGCCCACAGATACGCAGTATTTT,CASSEAGPTDTQYF
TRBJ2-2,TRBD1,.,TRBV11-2,TGTGCCAGCAGTTCCAGGGGGCGTCGAGCCGGGGAGCTGTTTTTT,CASSSRGRRAGELFF
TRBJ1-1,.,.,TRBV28,TGTGCCAGCAGTCGGCAGACAGGATGGAACACTGAAGCTTTCTTT,CASSRQTGWNTEAFF
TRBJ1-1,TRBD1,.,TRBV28,TGTGCCAGCAGTATGACAGGGGGGAACACTGAAGCTTTCTTT,CASSMTGGNTEAFF
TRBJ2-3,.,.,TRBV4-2,TGTGCCAGCAGCCAAGTTGTTGGGGCTCCACGTGGATCAGATACGCAGTATTTT,CASSQVVGAPRGSDTQYF
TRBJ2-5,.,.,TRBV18,TGTGCCAGCTCACCACCGGGACCTAACTACCAAGAGACCCAGTACTTC,CASSPPGPNYQETQYF
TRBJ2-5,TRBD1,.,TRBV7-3,TGTGCCAGCAGCTTAAGGGGGACAGCGCAGACCCAGTACTTC,CASSLRGTAQTQYF
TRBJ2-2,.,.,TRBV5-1,TGCGCCAGCAGCTTGGCTAGCGTCAACACCGGGGAGCTGTTTTTT,CASSLASVNTGELFF
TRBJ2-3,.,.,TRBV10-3,TGTGCCATCAGTGAGCCGGGGTCACCCACGCAGTATTTT,CAISEPGSPTQYF
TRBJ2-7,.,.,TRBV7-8,TGTGCCAGCAGCTTAGGTCCAGGATGGGAAGACGAGCAGTACTTC,CASSLGPGWEDEQYF
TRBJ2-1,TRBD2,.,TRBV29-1,TGCAGCGTTGTGACTAGCGGGACTTACAATGAGCAGTTCTTC,CSVVTSGTYNEQFF
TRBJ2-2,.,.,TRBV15,TGTGCCACCAGCAGAGGAGTGTCGAACACCGGGGAGCTGTTTTTT,CATSRGVSNTGELFF
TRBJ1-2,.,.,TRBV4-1,TGCGCCAGCAGCCAGCAGACAGTGAGTGTAAGATATGGCTACACCTTC,CASSQQTVSVRYGYTF
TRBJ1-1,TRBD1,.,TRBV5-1,TGCGCCAGCAGCTTGGGGCCGACAGGGTTGAACACTGAAGCTTTCTTT,CASSLGPTGLNTEAFF
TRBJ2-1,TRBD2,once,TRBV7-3,TGTGCCAGCAGCTCCCTAAGGACGGCACTAGCGCCAACTTCGTCCTACAATGAGCAGTTCTTC,CASSSLRTALAPTSSYNEQFF
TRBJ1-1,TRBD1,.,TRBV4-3,TGCGCCAGCAGCCGATACAGGGGATCTGGCACTGAAGCTTTCTTT,CASSRYRGSGTEAFF
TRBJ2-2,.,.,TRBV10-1,TGCGCCAGCAGTCCCCTAAGTGCCACCGGGGAGCTGTTTTTT,CASSPLSATGELFF
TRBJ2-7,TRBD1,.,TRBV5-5,TGTGCCAGCAGCTCATACACCGGGACAGGGGCCAACGAGCAGTACTTC,CASSSYTGTGANEQYF
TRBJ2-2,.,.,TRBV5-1,TGCGCCAGCAGCCTGGGACAACCGAACACCGGGGAGCTGTTTTTT,CASSLGQPNTGELFF